This T cell receptor (beta chain) comes out of a study of T cell responses to AZD1222 COVID-19 vaccine (dated by TCRdb to 2020 to 2022). Background for the entire study: TCR sequencing covered roughly 230 trial participants: 200 to 220 given two doses of AZD1222 and about 26 given two doses of MenACWY control vaccine. Enrollment into the trials was organized by age into subgroups of 18-55, 56-69 and 70-plus years, and those subgroups contained about 160, 30 and 59 TCR-sequenced participants, respectively. Findings and caveats that apply to the study as a whole: A significant rise in spike-specific TCR breadth and depth was observed after two AZD1222 doses relative to day 0 and relative to MenACWY recipients. Conclusions about previously exposed vaccinees are limited, since just five or six AZD1222 recipients were seropositive for SARS-CoV-2 at baseline. Nearly half of unique spike-specific TCRs reportedly recognized epitopes outside regions mutated in the B.1.351 and B.1.1.7 variants. Because no samples from the day 14 peak response were available, repertoires could be characterized only after the peak T cell response. Vaccine-associated CD4 TCRs spanned the whole spike protein, with dominant responses in regions 160-218 and 743-854. Participants were mostly white British, with more females than males. The authors suggested clonal diversity may have been underestimated. The 56-69-year group was small, and its depth increase did not reach significance, likely because of low power.

The time point label, read with the paper, signifies: about 28 days (+/-7) after the second vaccine dose. AZD1222 recipients whose second dose came at about 4 weeks and those whose second dose came at about 12 weeks were combined into one group, since spike-specific TCR depth and breadth did not differ between the two schedules. Samples from vaccinated people were obtained from the UK trials COV001 and COV002, which included a single-blind randomized controlled phase 2/3 trial of AZD1222 (ChAdOx1 nCoV-19) in healthy adults. For TCRbeta chain sequencing, PBMC samples from trial participants were taken at day 0 and at day 28 after the second dose. CDR1 and CDR2, per the germline V gene (reference sequence), are LNHDA and SQIVND. Reading from cysteine to phenylalanine, the CDR3 counts 14 amino acids. This entry keeps only the CDR3 DNA: 42 bases, framed from base 1. V loses 5 bases at its end and J loses 6 bases; junction bases beyond the gene matches: 9.

Remarks on this clone: Its antigen is unknown. The sample holds no much larger clone one base away, and base qualities are not on file.

The CDR3 regions of human TCRbeta chains were analyzed by immunosequencing. The study's processing was this. Repertoire TCRs were checked for matches against a reference library of SARS-CoV-2-specific TCRs that had been generated using the MIRA antigen-specificity platform. Breadth was defined as the fraction of unique TCRs that were SARS-CoV-2-associated, and depth was defined as the fraction of total T cells that were SARS-CoV-2-associated. Using the MIRA data, each spike-specific TCR was assigned both to the spike region to which the TCR was reactive and to a CD4 or CD8 class. Log10-transformed breadth and depth values were compared by one-way ANOVA with Sidak's multiple comparisons tests. What TCRdb holds here is the immuneACCESS table cut down to in-frame rearrangements. Part of the clones is not present; checked against another copy, under half of the missing clones reflect an unresolved V gene, and the others are unexplained. V, J and clone size derive from that table, while D and trimming were established from the DNA sequence. This sample lists fewer than 120,000 clones; about 94% were detected once. 2.5% to 3.5% of the sample lies in the top ten.

The clonotype was recovered from an adult who received the AZD1222 COVID-19 vaccine. The rearrangement combines TRBV19 with TRBJ1-2, with TRBD1 matching 7 junction bases. Here the sequenced sample was peripheral blood, taken 28 days after the second AZD1222 dose. The CDR3 in this case is CASSFDRVSHGYTF. DNA sequence: TGTGCCAGTAGTTTTGACAGGGTCTCGCATGGCTACACCTTC.